What follows are 26 T cell receptor beta chains derived from one specimen sequenced in a study of T cell responses to AZD1222 COVID-19 vaccine. Here immunoSEQ multiplex PCR was the method, and the copy in TCRdb shows in-frame clones only, minus some. The sample lists roughly 140,000 clones, just over 90% occurring once. The input for sequencing was peripheral blood, taken on day 0 of AZD1222 vaccination. The receptors come from an adult in good health.

The chain joins TRBV20-1 to TRBJ1-6, with D unresolved. Trimming took 3 bases from V and 7 from J, leaving 10 bases between them. Germline V gene sequence: CDR1 DFQATT, CDR2 SNEGSKA (reference sequence). The CDR3 has 13 amino acids. Here the CDR3 reads CSASVGGNSPLHF. The CDR3 DNA sequence: TGCAGTGCTAGTGTGGGTGGAAATTCACCCCTCCACTTT.

The V and J genes are TRBV29-1 and TRBJ1-1; maybe TRBD1 (6 bases). V was shortened by 7 bases and J by 3 bases, with 18 bases between the two germline ends. The CDR3 length is 14 residues. Looked up from germline, CDR1 is SQVTM and CDR2 is ANQGSEA. The CDR3 here is CSAAGAGVYTEAFF. DNA of the CDR3: TGCAGCGCAGCCGGCGCAGGGGTTTACACTGAAGCTTTCTTT. The full variable domain, its missing parts supplied by reference TRBV29-1 and TRBJ1-1, is SAVISQKPSRDICQRGTSLTIQCQVDSQVTMMFWYRQQPGQSLTLIATANQGSEATYESGFVIDKFPISRPNLTFSTLTVSNMSPEDSSIYLCSAAGAGVYTEAFFGQGTRLTVV.

This clone appeared a single time. The chain uses TRBV19 and TRBJ1-5; TRBD1 might be the D (5 bases). The CDR3 runs to 13 residues. Trimming stripped 4 bases from V and 7 bases from J, with 11 bases between. CDR1 LNHDA and CDR2 SQIVND come from the germline V gene (reference sequence). The CDR3 region is CASSKVGDQPQHF. In nucleotides, the CDR3 is TGTGCCAGTAGTAAGGTCGGGGACCAGCCCCAGCATTTT.

The V and J genes are TRBV5-1 and TRBJ2-1; 13 positions match TRBD2. The junction had 2 bases not matched to a gene; V was cut back by 3 bases and J by 5 bases. The CDR3 is made up of 15 amino acids. Germline V gene sequence: CDR1 SGHRS, CDR2 YFSETQ. CDR3 sequence: CASSSGLAGDNEQFF. The CDR3, as DNA: TGCGCCAGCAGCTCCGGACTAGCGGGGGACAATGAGCAGTTCTTC. Variable domain in full (rest from reference TRBV5-1 and TRBJ2-1): KAGVTQTPRYLIKTRGQQVTLSCSPISGHRSVSWYQQTPGQGLQFLFEYFSETQRNKGNFPGRFSGRQFSNSRSEMNVSTLELGDSALYLCASSSGLAGDNEQFFGPGTRLTVL.

The chain is built from TRBV12-3 or TRBV12-4 and TRBJ2-1, with D unclear. The CDR3 has 12 residues. V lost 4 bases and J 8 bases, leaving 9 bases between the germline ends. The CDR3 here is CASSSVWDEQFF. In DNA, the CDR3 is TGTGCCAGCAGTTCTGTGTGGGATGAGCAGTTCTTC.

V gene TRBV7-2 combines with J gene TRBJ1-6; no reliable D call. The length of the CDR3 is 14 residues. V shed 4 bases and J shed 10 bases, with 14 bases lying between them. Germline V gives CDR1 SGHTA, CDR2 FQGNSA. The CDR3 bases are TGTGCCAGCAGCTCCACTGGGTTCGGGTCACCCCTCCACTTT. Amino acid sequence: CASSSTGFGSPLHF.

V is TRBV6-5 and J is TRBJ2-5; 8 bases match TRBD2. V shed 3 bases and J 7 bases; nucleotides not matched to a gene: 10. The CDR3 covers 15 residues. Per the germline V gene, CDR1 is MNHEY and CDR2 is SVGAGI. For the CDR3, the DNA is TGTGCCAGCAGTTATACGGGAGGGCCTTTGGGGACCCAGTACTTC. Amino acid sequence: CASSYTGGPLGTQYF.

This clone was seen a handful of times. V gene TRBV6-6 combines with J gene TRBJ2-6; no reliable D call. The germline V gene has CDR1 MNHNY and CDR2 SVGAGI (reference sequence). The V end lost 3 bases, the J end lost 1 base, and 7 bases lay between the germline ends. CDR3 length: 15 residues. CDR3 sequence reads: CASSYVSSGANVLTF. CDR3 DNA: TGTGCCAGCAGTTATGTGTCTTCTGGGGCCAACGTCCTGACTTTC.

V is TRBV4-1 and J is TRBJ2-3, with TRBD1 matching 7 bases. V trimming: 1 base; J trimming: 6 bases; junction bases outside the gene matches: 7. The CDR3 covers 15 residues. CDR1 is MGHRA, CDR2 YSYEKL, per germline. CDR3 amino acids: CASSQGTGSPDTQYF. CDR3 nucleotide sequence: TGCGCCAGCAGCCAAGGGACAGGCAGCCCCGATACGCAGTATTTT.

The chain uses TRBV19 and TRBJ2-4; D gene unclear. The germline V and J ends were trimmed by 6 bases and 9 bases, with 27 bases remaining between them. Germline V lookup: CDR1 LNHDA, CDR2 SQIVND (reference sequence). The CDR3 runs 17 residues. The CDR3, as DNA: TGTGCCAGTAGCCGCCAAACCCAACCGGCCCTAGGCGGCATTCAGTACTTC. Protein: CASSRQTQPALGGIQYF.

The chain uses TRBV12-2 and TRBJ1-6. TRBV12-2 is a pseudogene segment. This CDR3 has 15 residues. In nucleotides, the CDR3 is TGTGCAAGTCGCTTAGCGGATCCCGCGAGGTCACCCCTCCACTTT. It encodes CASRLADPARSPLHF.

This rearrangement joins TRBV6-1 to TRBJ2-7; 10 bases agree with TRBD1. The CDR3 runs 13 residues. Germline assignment: CDR1 MNHNS and CDR2 SASEGT. The V and J ends lost 2 bases and 12 bases, in that order; junction bases with no gene match: 7. The CDR3 reads CASSELQGTGAYF. The CDR3 nucleotides read TGTGCCAGCAGTGAACTACAGGGGACAGGGGCGTACTTC.

The chain combines TRBV5-1 with TRBJ2-7, with D perhaps TRBD2 (5 bases). Germline CDR1 SGHRS, CDR2 YFSETQ. V lost 4 bases and J lost 4, with 15 bases in between. The CDR3 is 14 amino acids. This CDR3 reads CASSGNPSGYEQYF. CDR3 nucleotides: TGCGCCAGCAGCGGCAACCCCTCGGGATACGAGCAGTACTTC.

The V call is TRBV6-2 or TRBV6-3, the J call TRBJ2-1; D call uncertain. Germline V lookup: CDR1 MNHEY, CDR2 SVGEGT. Trimming shortened V by 0 bases and J by 0 bases, and 9 bases separated the two germline ends. This CDR3 spans 16 amino acids. The CDR3 region is CASSYSIGISYNEQFF. The CDR3 DNA is TGTGCCAGCAGTTACTCTATAGGGATCTCCTACAATGAGCAGTTCTTC.

V is TRBV6-1 and J is TRBJ1-4, with 10 bases fitting TRBD1. The ends lost 1 base at V and 5 bases at J; junction bases unmatched: 4. The germline V gene encodes CDR1 MNHNS and CDR2 SASEGT. The CDR3 covers 16 residues. In DNA form, the CDR3 reads TGTGCCAGCAGTGAAGGGTGGGGACAGGGGAATGAAAAACTGTTTTTT. Its protein product is CASSEGWGQGNEKLFF.

This chain joins TRBV6-5 and TRBJ2-1; D perhaps matches TRBD2 (5 bases). With 7 bases removed from V and 1 base from J, the gap between germline ends came to 14 bases. The CDR3 runs to 15 residues. CDR1 MNHEY and CDR2 SVGAGI come from the germline V gene. CDR3 sequence: CASTLTWTSYNEQFF. The CDR3 nucleotides are TGTGCCAGCACGCTTACCTGGACTTCCTACAATGAGCAGTTCTTC.

The gene calls are TRBV7-2 and TRBJ2-1; a possible D gene is TRBD2 (5 bases). The length of the CDR3 is 14 residues. CDR1 is SGHTA, CDR2 FQGNSA, per germline. V lost 6 bases, J lost 0 bases, and 9 bases lay in between. CDR3 nucleotides: TGTGCCAGCAGGAATGGGAGCTCCTACAATGAGCAGTTCTTC. This codes for CASRNGSSYNEQFF.

V usage is TRBV19 and J usage is TRBJ1-5; 10 nucleotides match TRBD1. The CDR3 totals 15 residues. Germline-derived CDR1 and CDR2 are LNHDA and SQIVND (reference sequence). Trimming at V came to 5 bases and at J to 4 bases, leaving 5 bases not matched to a gene. The CDR3 bases are TGTGCCAGTAGTTTCGGGACAGGGGCTAATCAGCCCCAGCATTTT. Its protein product is CASSFGTGANQPQHF.

In its sample, this clone was seen once. CDR3 region: CASSLLEDYGYTF. For the CDR3, the DNA is TGTGCCAGCAGCTTATTAGAGGACTATGGCTACACCTTC. This chain joins TRBV7-8 and TRBJ1-2; D ambiguous. The CDR3 is made up of 13 amino acids. Germline V gene lookup returns CDR1 SGHVS and CDR2 FQNEAQ. The ends were cut back, 2 bases at V and 3 bases at J, with 7 bases in the middle.

V gene TRBV5-1 combines with J gene TRBJ2-1; the match to TRBD1 covers 12 bases. CDR3 length equals 13 residues. The J segment lost 9 bases and the V segment lost 3 bases, leaving 1 base of the junction unmatched. The germline CDR1 and CDR2 sequences are SGHRS and YFSETQ. The CDR3 DNA follows: TGCGCCAGCAGCTGGGGACAGGGGGCTGAGCAGTTCTTC. This gives the protein CASSWGQGAEQFF.

The rearrangement uses TRBV15 and TRBJ1-2; D is unresolved. Trimming cost V 0 bases and J 8 bases, with 19 bases left between them. Per germline, CDR1 LNHNV and CDR2 YYDKDF (reference sequence). The CDR3 is made up of 16 amino acids. The CDR3 sequence: CATSRDLGIQGKGYTF. The CDR3 nucleotides are TGTGCCACCAGCAGAGATCTGGGCATTCAAGGGAAAGGCTACACCTTC.

V is TRBV6-5 and J is TRBJ1-5, with TRBD1 identical over 9 bases. V shed 6 bases and J 2 bases; nucleotides not matched to a gene: 5. The CDR3 runs to 15 residues. Germline V gene sequence: CDR1 MNHEY, CDR2 SVGAGI. CDR3 loop: CASRGTGRRNQPQHF. CDR3 DNA sequence: TGTGCCAGCAGGGGGACAGGGAGACGCAATCAGCCCCAGCATTTT.

V usage is TRBV21-1 and J usage is TRBJ2-7. TRBV21-1 is a listed pseudogene. This CDR3 region has 15 residues. CDR3 in amino acids: CASSKEDPNPYEQYF. The CDR3 DNA reads as TGTGCCAGCAGCAAAGAGGACCCAAATCCCTACGAGCAGTACTTC.

The sample holds one count of this clone. V gene TRBV20-1 combines with J gene TRBJ2-2; D unclear. CDR1 and CDR2 (germline): DFQATT, SNEGSKA (reference sequence). V lost 1 base and J 6 bases, leaving 3 bases between the germline ends. The CDR3 is 11 residues long. The CDR3 coding sequence is TGCAGTGCTAGAGGGTCCGGGGAGCTGTTTTTT. Its protein is CSARGSGELFF.

This clone was seen just once. The chain joins TRBV11-3 to TRBJ1-6; no definite D call. This CDR3 contains 17 residues. Per the germline V gene, CDR1 is SGHNT and CDR2 is YENEEA. The germline V and J ends were trimmed by 0 bases and 8 bases, with 17 bases remaining between them. In nucleotides, the CDR3 is TGTGCCAGCAGCTTAGATGGTATGAGACGTCGGGATTCACCCCTCCACTTT. The encoded protein is CASSLDGMRRRDSPLHF.

The chain employs TRBV7-3 and TRBJ2-7; TRBD2 matches 13 bases. The germline gives CDR1 SGHTA, CDR2 FQGTGA. The ends lost 4 bases at V and 2 bases at J; junction bases unmatched: 2. The CDR3 consists of 15 residues. The chain's CDR3 is CASSSGLAGTYEQYF. The CDR3 bases are TGTGCCAGCAGCTCGGGACTAGCGGGAACCTACGAGCAGTACTTC.